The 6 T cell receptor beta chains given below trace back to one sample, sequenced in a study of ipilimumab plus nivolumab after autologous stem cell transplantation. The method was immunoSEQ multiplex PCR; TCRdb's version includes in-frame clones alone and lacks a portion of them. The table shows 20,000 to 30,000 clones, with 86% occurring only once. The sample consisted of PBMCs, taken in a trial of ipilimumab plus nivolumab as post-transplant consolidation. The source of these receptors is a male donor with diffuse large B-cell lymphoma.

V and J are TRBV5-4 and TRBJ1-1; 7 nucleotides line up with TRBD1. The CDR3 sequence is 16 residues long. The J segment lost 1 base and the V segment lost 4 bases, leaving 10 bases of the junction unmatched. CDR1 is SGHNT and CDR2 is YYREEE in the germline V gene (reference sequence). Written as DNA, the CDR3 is TGTGCCAGCAGCCCCCCGGGGACAGTAAGGAACACTGAAGCTTTCTTT. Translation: CASSPPGTVRNTEAFF.

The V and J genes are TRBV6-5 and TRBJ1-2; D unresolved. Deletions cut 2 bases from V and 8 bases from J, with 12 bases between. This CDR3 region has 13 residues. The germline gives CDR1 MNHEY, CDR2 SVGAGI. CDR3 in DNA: TGTGCCAGCAGTTACGGTTACTCGTCCGGCTACACCTTC. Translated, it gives CASSYGYSSGYTF.

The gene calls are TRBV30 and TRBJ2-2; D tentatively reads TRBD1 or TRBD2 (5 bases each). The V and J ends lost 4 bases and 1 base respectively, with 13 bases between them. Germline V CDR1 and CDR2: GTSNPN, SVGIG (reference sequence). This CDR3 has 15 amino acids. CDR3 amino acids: CAWNTGTLNTGELFF. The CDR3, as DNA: TGTGCCTGGAACACCGGGACGCTGAACACCGGGGAGCTGTTTTTT. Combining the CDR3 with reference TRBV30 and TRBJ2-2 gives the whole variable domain SQTIHQWPATLVQPVGSPLSLECTVEGTSNPNLYWYRQAAGRGLQLLFYSVGIGQISSEVPQNLSASRPQDRQFILSSKKLLLSDSGFYLCAWNTGTLNTGELFFGEGSRLTVL.

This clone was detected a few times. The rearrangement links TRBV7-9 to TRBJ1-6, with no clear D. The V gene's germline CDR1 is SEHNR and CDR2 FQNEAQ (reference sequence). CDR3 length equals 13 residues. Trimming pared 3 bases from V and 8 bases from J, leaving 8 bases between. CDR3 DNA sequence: TGTGCCAGCAGCTTCCTCCCGGATTCACCCCTCCACTTT. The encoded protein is CASSFLPDSPLHF.

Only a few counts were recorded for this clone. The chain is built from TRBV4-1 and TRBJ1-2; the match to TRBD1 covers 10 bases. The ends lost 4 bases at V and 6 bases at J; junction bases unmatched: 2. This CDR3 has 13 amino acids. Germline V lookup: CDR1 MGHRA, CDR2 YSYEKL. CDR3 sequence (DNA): TGCGCCAGCAGCCCCGGGACAGGGGATGGCTACACCTTC. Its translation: CASSPGTGDGYTF.

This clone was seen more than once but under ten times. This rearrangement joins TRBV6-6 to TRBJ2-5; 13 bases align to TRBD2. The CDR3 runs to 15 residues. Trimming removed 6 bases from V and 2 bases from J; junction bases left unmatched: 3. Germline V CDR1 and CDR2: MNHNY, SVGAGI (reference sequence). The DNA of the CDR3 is TGTGCCAGCAGCCGGGGACTAGCGGGACAAGAGACCCAGTACTTC. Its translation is CASSRGLAGQETQYF.